These 9 T cell receptor beta chains were sequenced from one sample in a study of blood T cell repertoires in COVID-19 (dated by TCRdb to about 2020). Library creation used the immunoSEQ multiplex PCR assay. TCRdb provides this immuneACCESS table in a form limited to in-frame rearrangements. Some clones are lacking; in checked studies, under half of them reflect an unresolved V gene, and why the rest are absent is not known. Present in this sample are approximately 150,000 clones, just over 85% of which were seen just once. Of the sample, more than 3% falls within the top ten clones. The sample taken for sequencing was peripheral blood. These TCRs come from a man aged 70-80 years with acute or convalescent COVID-19.

The chain carries TRBV6-4 and TRBJ2-1; the D is unclear. Germline values: CDR1 MRHNA, CDR2 SNTAGT. The CDR3 runs to 13 residues. V lost 8 bases, J lost 7 bases, and 15 bases lay in between. The CDR3 DNA sequence: TGTGCCAGCGGGCAGCCGGATATTAATGAGCAGTTCTTC. Its protein is CASGQPDINEQFF.

The CDR3 DNA sequence: TGTGCCAGCAGCTTGACAGGTCTCGACGAGCAGTACTTC. Translating it yields CASSLTGLDEQYF. The V call is TRBV11-3, the J call TRBJ2-7, with D possibly being TRBD1 (6 bases). CDR3 size: 13 residues. V lost 3 bases, J lost 5 bases, and 11 bases lay in between. The germline gives CDR1 SGHNT, CDR2 YENEEA.

The V and J genes are TRBV29-1 and TRBJ1-3; a weak D match, TRBD1 (5 bases). CDR3 length: 12 residues. Per germline, CDR1 SQVTM and CDR2 ANQGSEA. Between the trimmed V and J ends, which lost 5 bases and 2 bases, there was a span of 7 bases. The CDR3 protein is CSVRGTGNTIYF. Here the CDR3 DNA reads TGCAGCGTTCGGGGGACTGGAAACACCATATATTTT.

This chain connects TRBV6-5 to TRBJ2-3; 10 bases line up with TRBD2. Trimming took 1 base from V and 5 from J; bases not matched to a gene: 6. Germline V gene sequence: CDR1 MNHEY, CDR2 SVGAGI. The CDR3 extends over 16 amino acids. DNA of the CDR3: TGTGCCAGCAGTTACTTGGCTAGCGGGAGTGTAGATACGCAGTATTTT. Its protein product is CASSYLASGSVDTQYF.

The sample holds one count of this clone. The J gene is TRBJ2-1, the V gene TRBV4-2; 10 positions agree with TRBD2. V lost 3 bases to trimming and J lost 4 bases; unmatched junction nucleotides: 12. CDR1 and CDR2 (germline): LGHNA, YNFKEQ. This CDR3 is built from 18 residues. The CDR3 loop is CASSQAAGLAEIYNEQFF. CDR3 DNA sequence: TGTGCCAGCAGCCAGGCCGCTGGACTAGCGGAGATTTACAATGAGCAGTTCTTC.

V is TRBV5-1 and J is TRBJ1-4; D unclear. The CDR3 is made up of 16 amino acids. V was pared by 0 bases and J by 5 bases, with 14 bases between. Germline CDR1 SGHRS, CDR2 YFSETQ. Written as DNA, the CDR3 is TGCGCCAGCAGCTTGGGGGCCGCTACCTGGAATGAAAAACTGTTTTTT. Translating it yields CASSLGAATWNEKLFF.

This rearrangement joins TRBV7-3 to TRBJ2-2; 9 nucleotides match TRBD1. CDR3 size: 14 residues. In germline, CDR1 is SGHTA, CDR2 FQGTGA. Losses at the gene ends were 5 bases for V and 7 bases for J; bases not matched to a gene: 5. The CDR3 coding sequence is TGTGCCAGCAGCGCCGGACAGGGGATCGGGGAGCTGTTTTTT. Protein product: CASSAGQGIGELFF.

V is TRBV2 and J is TRBJ1-1; D is ambiguous. The CDR3 spans 13 residues. Trimming pared 5 bases from V and 0 bases from J, leaving 7 bases between. CDR1 is SNHLY, CDR2 FYNNEI, per germline. The CDR3 DNA follows: TGTGCCAGCAGTCAGAAAATGAACACTGAAGCTTTCTTT. Translation: CASSQKMNTEAFF. Full variable domain (outside the CDR3, taken from reference TRBV2 and TRBJ1-1): EPEVTQTPSHQVTQMGQEVILRCVPISNHLYFYWYRQILGQKVEFLVSFYNNEISEKSEIFDDQFSVERPDGSNFTLKIRSTKLEDSAMYFCASSQKMNTEAFFGQGTRLTVV.

The J gene is TRBJ2-1, the V gene TRBV27, with 9 nucleotides matching TRBD2. Trimming at V came to 4 bases and at J to 6 bases, leaving 7 bases not matched to a gene. Germline V gene sequence: CDR1 MNHEY, CDR2 SMNVEV (reference sequence). This CDR3 spans 15 amino acids. CDR3 region: CASSSLAGKGNEQFF. For the CDR3, the DNA is TGTGCCAGCAGTTCCCTAGCGGGAAAGGGCAATGAGCAGTTCTTC.